This TCR beta chain was sequenced in a study of cytomegalovirus exposure and HLA in healthy donors. Findings and caveats of the study: Across HLA loci, a later analysis found differing TCR association rates, with DRB1 most and HLA-C fewest.

Primers for the PCR totalled 60 Vbeta and 13 Jbeta. Generated by immunoSEQ multiplex PCR, the TCRdb table keeps only in-frame clones and is missing some. The sample lists some 120,000 clones, about 78% occurring once. Details on this clone: Its antigen is undetermined.

The germline CDR1 and CDR2 sequences are SGHTA and FQGTGA. V trimming: 5 bases; J trimming: 10 bases; junction bases outside the gene matches: 10. The CDR3 loop spans 14 amino acids. The source is a man aged 25 to 45 in good health and CMV-seronegative. Material: PBMCs. The chain employs TRBV7-3 and TRBJ2-2; 7 positions agree with TRBD2. The CDR3 sequence: CASSPKRGGPELFF. CDR3 bases: TGTGCCAGCAGCCCTAAGCGGGGTGGTCCGGAGCTGTTTTTT.